Each of the 30 T cell receptor beta chains below was sequenced from the same sample in a study of T cells in tuberculosis. Here immunoSEQ multiplex PCR was the method, and the copy in TCRdb shows in-frame clones only, minus some. The sample has about 43,000 clones; around 94% are singletons. The specimen sequenced was PBMCs. The source of these receptors is a donor aged 10 to 29 with latent tuberculosis or without tuberculosis infection. Some clones in this sample may be carry-over from other donors' samples.

This chain uses TRBV23-1 with TRBJ1-2, with a possible D match to TRBD1 (6 bases). TRBV23-1 is identified as an open reading frame with a role that is uncertain. The length of the CDR3 is 18 residues. V shed 7 bases and J shed 5 bases, with 29 bases lying between them. CDR3 nucleotides: TGCGCCAGCATCACCAAAGGAAGGGGGTTGGAGGCCCCGTATGGCTACACCTTC. This gives the protein CASITKGRGLEAPYGYTF.

This chain links TRBV18 with TRBJ2-3; D is uncertain. The V end lost 4 bases, the J end lost 0 bases, and 5 bases lay between the germline ends. The length of the CDR3 is 13 residues. The germline CDR1 and CDR2 sequences are KGHSH and LQKENI. The CDR3 DNA follows: TGTGCCAGCTCACACACCAGCACAGATACGCAGTATTTT. Amino acids: CASSHTSTDTQYF.

Here the CDR3 DNA reads TGCGCCAGCAGCTTGGACGGGAGTCCGCAGTACTTC. Translating it yields CASSLDGSPQYF. The rearrangement links TRBV5-1 to TRBJ2-7, with TRBD2 as a possible D gene (6 bases). Trimming took off 0 bases at V and 9 bases at J, with 10 bases between the two ends. This CDR3 has 12 residues. Germline V CDR1 and CDR2: SGHRS, YFSETQ.

V is TRBV7-2 and J is TRBJ2-1; D is perhaps TRBD2 (5 bases). The CDR3 is 18 residues long. V was clipped by 1 base and J by 0 bases, with 16 bases between them. The V gene's germline CDR1 is SGHTA and CDR2 FQGNSA. The CDR3 reads CASSLVSFSGSSYNEQFF. For the CDR3, the DNA is TGTGCCAGCAGCTTAGTGTCTTTTTCGGGGAGCTCCTACAATGAGCAGTTCTTC.

The chain couples TRBV11-2 to TRBJ2-7; 8 nucleotides agree with TRBD2. After removal of 0 bases from V and 2 bases from J, the junction contained 9 bases not matched to a gene. The length of the CDR3 is 17 residues. Germline lookup yields CDR1 SGHAT and CDR2 FQNNGV. The CDR3 loop is CASSLDSGGGVAYEQYF. The CDR3, as DNA: TGTGCCAGCAGCTTAGATTCGGGAGGGGGTGTAGCCTACGAGCAGTACTTC.

The V and J genes are TRBV18 and TRBJ1-1; 8 bases fit TRBD1. V gave up 5 bases and J gave up 5 bases; unmatched junction bases: 4. Per the germline V gene, CDR1 is KGHSH and CDR2 is LQKENI. The CDR3 length is 13 residues. The CDR3 DNA is TGTGCCAGCTCAGCAGGGGGCCGGACTGAAGCTTTCTTT. It is translated as CASSAGGRTEAFF.

The V call is TRBV29-1, the J call TRBJ1-5; 8 bases align to TRBD1. The CDR3 covers 15 residues. V shed 6 bases and J 2 bases; nucleotides not matched to a gene: 9. Germline V gives CDR1 SQVTM, CDR2 ANQGSEA. CDR3 sequence (DNA): TGCAGCGTGGTAACAGGGGGGGGAGGCAATCAGCCCCAGCATTTT. Translating gives CSVVTGGGGNQPQHF.

This chain joins TRBV27 and TRBJ2-3; TRBD2 agrees at 15 bases. The CDR3 is 17 amino acids. The V segment lost 5 bases and the J segment 7 bases; nucleotides outside the gene matches: 10. CDR1 is MNHEY, CDR2 SMNVEV, per germline (reference sequence). This chain's CDR3 is CASSPLGLAGGLNTQYF. The CDR3 nucleotides read TGTGCCAGCAGTCCATTGGGACTAGCGGGAGGTCTAAATACGCAGTATTTT.

This chain joins TRBV2 and TRBJ1-2; TRBD1 matches at 9 bases. The CDR3 runs 14 residues. The ends lost 6 bases at V and 8 bases at J; junction bases unmatched: 10. From germline, CDR1 is SNHLY and CDR2 FYNNEI. CDR3 amino acids: CASSQETGGEGYTF. CDR3 sequence (DNA): TGTGCCAGCAGCCAAGAGACAGGGGGAGAGGGCTACACCTTC. Complete variable domain (other parts from reference TRBV2 and TRBJ1-2): EPEVTQTPSHQVTQMGQEVILRCVPISNHLYFYWYRQILGQKVEFLVSFYNNEISEKSEIFDDQFSVERPDGSNFTLKIRSTKLEDSAMYFCASSQETGGEGYTFGSGTRLTVV.

This clone was observed once. V and J are TRBV5-1 and TRBJ2-3; 7 positions match TRBD1. Germline CDR1 reads SGHRS; CDR2 reads YFSETQ. The CDR3 sequence is 17 residues long. J was trimmed by 0 bases and V by 0 bases; bases with no gene match: 7. The CDR3 nucleotides are TGCGCCAGCAGCTTGGCCGGACAGGCCGCTAGCACAGATACGCAGTATTTT. It translates to CASSLAGQAASTDTQYF.

The rearrangement links TRBV27 to TRBJ1-1; no clear D gene. V lost 3 bases and J 2 bases, leaving 10 bases between the germline ends. This CDR3 has 14 amino acids. The germline CDR1 and CDR2 sequences are MNHEY and SMNVEV (reference sequence). This chain's CDR3 is CASSFSQINTEAFF. As DNA, the CDR3 is TGTGCCAGCAGTTTCAGTCAGATAAACACTGAAGCTTTCTTT.

The rearrangement uses TRBV5-1 and TRBJ2-1; 12 positions match TRBD2. Germline values: CDR1 SGHRS, CDR2 YFSETQ. J lost 0 bases, V lost 4 bases, and 11 bases had no gene match. This CDR3 comprises 19 residues. In DNA form, the CDR3 reads TGCGCCAGCAGCCGGACTAGCGGGACTCCCGACGCCTCCTACAATGAGCAGTTCTTC. This gives the protein CASSRTSGTPDASYNEQFF.

This chain connects TRBV11-3 to TRBJ2-1, with TRBD2 identical over 11 bases. The V and J ends lost 3 bases and 5 bases, in that order; junction bases with no gene match: 6. Germline CDR1 and CDR2: SGHNT and YENEEA. The CDR3 length is 16 residues. The CDR3 DNA is TGTGCCAGCAGCTTGAATGTAGCGGGAGGGGACAATGAGCAGTTCTTC. As protein: CASSLNVAGGDNEQFF. Full variable domain (outside the CDR3, taken from reference TRBV11-3 and TRBJ2-1): EAGVVQSPRYKIIEKKQPVAFWCNPISGHNTLYWYLQNLGQGPELLIRYENEEAVDDSQLPKDRFSAERLKGVDSTLKIQPAELGDSAVYLCASSLNVAGGDNEQFFGPGTRLTVL.

J is TRBJ2-4 and V is TRBV5-5, with 8 bases that match TRBD1. In germline, CDR1 is SGHKS, CDR2 YYEKEE (reference sequence). Trimming cost V 2 bases and J 3 bases; bases outside gene matches: 7. The CDR3 has 16 residues. Written as DNA, the CDR3 is TGTGCCAGCAGCTTCCTGACAGGGGAGGACAAAAACATTCAGTACTTC. This sequence encodes CASSFLTGEDKNIQYF.

The CDR3 reads CASPSGTSGPKWYEQYF. CDR3 coding DNA: TGCGCCAGTCCTTCCGGGACTAGCGGGCCTAAGTGGTACGAGCAGTACTTC. The V gene is TRBV5-1, the J gene TRBJ2-7; 12 nucleotides line up with TRBD2. V shed 8 bases, J shed 4 bases, and the junction held 16 bases outside the gene matches. The CDR3 length is 17 residues. Looked up from germline, CDR1 is SGHRS and CDR2 is YFSETQ.

V usage is TRBV6-5 and J usage is TRBJ1-1; D gene uncertain. The CDR3 runs 15 residues. V was clipped by 4 bases and J by 0 bases, with 12 bases between them. Germline CDR1 reads MNHEY; CDR2 reads SVGAGI. The CDR3 coding sequence is TGTGCCAGCAGTTCCCGTAGAGGGATGAACACTGAAGCTTTCTTT. Its translation: CASSSRRGMNTEAFF.

The rearrangement links TRBV2 to TRBJ1-5; 12 nucleotides match TRBD1. Per germline, CDR1 SNHLY and CDR2 FYNNEI. The CDR3 runs to 20 residues. V lost 3 bases to trimming and J lost 2 bases; unmatched junction nucleotides: 14. The CDR3 reads CASSESGWDRGLVGNQPQHF. The DNA of the CDR3 is TGTGCCAGCAGTGAGAGTGGGTGGGACAGGGGGCTGGTTGGCAATCAGCCCCAGCATTTT.

This sequence joins TRBV15 and TRBJ2-5, with D maybe TRBD2 (6 bases). The V end lost 3 bases, the J end lost 5 bases, and 19 bases lay between the germline ends. Germline CDR1 LNHNV, CDR2 YYDKDF (reference sequence). The CDR3 loop spans 16 amino acids. CDR3 in amino acids: CATSSGTAPRGETQYF. CDR3 DNA: TGTGCCACCAGCAGCGGGACCGCGCCCCGGGGGGAGACCCAGTACTTC.

This rearrangement joins TRBV5-1 to TRBJ2-5; D call uncertain. The germline CDR1 and CDR2 sequences are SGHRS and YFSETQ. Trimming pared 3 bases from V and 4 bases from J, leaving 7 bases between. This CDR3 has 12 residues. The CDR3 spells CASSSPRETQYF. The CDR3 DNA reads TGCGCCAGCAGCTCCCCTCGAGAGACCCAGTACTTC.

This clone was counted once. The gene calls are TRBV19 and TRBJ2-1, with 8 nucleotides matching TRBD2. The V segment lost 5 bases and the J segment 3 bases; nucleotides outside the gene matches: 6. CDR3 length equals 15 residues. Per germline, CDR1 LNHDA and CDR2 SQIVND (reference sequence). DNA for the CDR3: TGTGCCAGTAGTGAGGGACTAGGGTTCTACAATGAGCAGTTCTTC. Translation: CASSEGLGFYNEQFF.

This rearrangement joins TRBV5-1 to TRBJ2-2; perhaps TRBD2 as D (5 bases). Trimming removed 0 bases from V and 6 bases from J, with 15 bases in between. Germline V gene sequence: CDR1 SGHRS, CDR2 YFSETQ. There are 16 residues in the CDR3. The CDR3 DNA follows: TGCGCCAGCAGCTTGGTGGAGCTCGCGGGCTCCGGGGAGCTGTTTTTT. Encoded protein: CASSLVELAGSGELFF. Based on the CDR3 plus reference TRBV5-1 and TRBJ2-2, the full variable domain is KAGVTQTPRYLIKTRGQQVTLSCSPISGHRSVSWYQQTPGQGLQFLFEYFSETQRNKGNFPGRFSGRQFSNSRSEMNVSTLELGDSALYLCASSLVELAGSGELFFGEGSRLTVL.

This sequence joins TRBV5-4 and TRBJ1-3; 8 bases are a match to TRBD1. From germline, CDR1 is SGHNT and CDR2 YYREEE (reference sequence). The V gene end was trimmed by 0 bases and the J gene end by 0 bases; junction bases not matched to a gene: 2. The CDR3 contains 16 residues. The CDR3 spells CASSLGTGTSGNTIYF. The CDR3, as DNA: TGTGCCAGCAGCTTGGGGACAGGGACCTCTGGAAACACCATATATTTT.

This chain joins TRBV5-4 and TRBJ2-1, with 11 bases matching TRBD2. The CDR3 sequence is 17 residues long. V dropped 4 bases and J dropped 8; count of bases not matched to a gene: 14. Germline-derived CDR1 and CDR2 are SGHNT and YYREEE (reference sequence). CDR3 coding DNA: TGTGCCAGCAGCCCCGGGCCGACTAGCGGGATTACCGATGAGCAGTTCTTC. Protein product: CASSPGPTSGITDEQFF.

V is TRBV27 and J is TRBJ2-2, with D perhaps matching TRBD1 (5 bases). The V end lost 4 bases, the J end lost 5 bases, and 11 bases lay between the germline ends. The CDR3 extends over 14 amino acids. Looked up from germline, CDR1 is MNHEY and CDR2 is SMNVEV (reference sequence). The CDR3 sequence is CASSSKGITGELFF. The CDR3 DNA is TGTGCCAGCAGTTCAAAGGGGATTACCGGGGAGCTGTTTTTT.

The CDR3 nucleotides read TGTGCCAGCAGCTTAGATCGAGCGGGTTTATACGAGCAGTACTTC. This codes for CASSLDRAGLYEQYF. The V and J genes are TRBV7-2 and TRBJ2-7; D might be TRBD2 (6 bases). The ends were cut back, 1 base at V and 4 bases at J, with 14 bases in the middle. Germline CDR1 reads SGHTA; CDR2 reads FQGNSA. CDR3 length: 15 amino acids.

This clone was seen only once. The gene calls are TRBV27 and TRBJ2-1; 10 nucleotides align to TRBD2. Germline V gene data show CDR1 as MNHEY and CDR2 as SMNVEV (reference sequence). V shed 6 bases, J shed 7 bases, and the junction held 9 bases outside the gene matches. The CDR3 extends over 15 amino acids. CDR3 sequence: CASSLASGRLNEQFF. CDR3 nucleotides: TGTGCCAGCAGCCTCGCTAGCGGGAGATTAAATGAGCAGTTCTTC.

The chain combines TRBV4-2 with TRBJ2-3; D not certain. This CDR3 spans 16 amino acids. The ends were cut back, 0 bases at V and 1 base at J, with 11 bases in the middle. CDR1 is LGHNA, CDR2 YNFKEQ, per germline. CDR3 sequence reads: CASSQEVAPRTDTQYF. The DNA of the CDR3 is TGTGCCAGCAGCCAAGAAGTGGCTCCTCGCACAGATACGCAGTATTTT.

This chain's CDR3 is CASARESRYEQYF. In DNA, the CDR3 is TGTGCCAGCGCCAGGGAATCCCGGTACGAGCAGTACTTC. The rearrangement uses TRBV6-5 and TRBJ2-7; maybe TRBD1 (5 bases). The CDR3 is made up of 13 amino acids. Trimming took 8 bases from V and 4 from J, leaving 15 bases between them. The germline V gene has CDR1 MNHEY and CDR2 SVGAGI.

This chain joins TRBV18 and TRBJ2-3; 8 bases align to TRBD1. In germline, CDR1 is KGHSH, CDR2 LQKENI. J lost 2 bases, V lost 3 bases, and 22 bases had no gene match. This CDR3 is 21 amino acids long. The CDR3 bases are TGTGCCAGCTCACCTCCGACGGCAGGGGGCCTCACAACTCCGCACACAGATACGCAGTATTTT. Its protein is CASSPPTAGGLTTPHTDTQYF.

The CDR3 sequence is CASSYRREGTYEQYF. The CDR3, as DNA: TGTGCCAGCAGTTATCGGCGGGAGGGTACCTACGAGCAGTACTTC. This sequence joins TRBV6-5 and TRBJ2-7, with TRBD2 matching over 9 bases. This CDR3 spans 15 amino acids. From germline, CDR1 is MNHEY and CDR2 SVGAGI. The V segment lost 3 bases and the J segment 2 bases; nucleotides outside the gene matches: 5.